Detailed here is one T cell receptor (beta chain). This sample was included in a study of blood T cell repertoires in COVID-19. Study overall: Spain, Italy and the United States supplied samples that represented acute and convalescent COVID-19. Sources were T cells, B-cell-depleted T cells, or PBMCs; the material itself was cDNA or gDNA.

Original analysis: Amplified reference gene primers provided the basis for estimating nucleated cell counts. Assay used: immunoSEQ multiplex PCR; TCRdb lists only in-frame clones, some missing. V, J and clone size derive from that table, while D and trimming were established from the DNA sequence. The table lists 150,000 to 200,000 clones, 80% to 90% of them singletons. This CDR3 has 11 residues. CDR1 and CDR2 (germline): GTSNPN, SVGIG (reference sequence). V shed 4 bases and J shed 4 bases, with 8 bases lying between them. The sequencing input was peripheral blood. J is TRBJ2-7 and V is TRBV30; D unresolved. The sequence was collected from an older woman with COVID-19, enrolled during active disease. CDR3 region: CAWMSGYEQYF. The CDR3 DNA is TGTGCCTGGATGTCGGGTTACGAGCAGTACTTC.